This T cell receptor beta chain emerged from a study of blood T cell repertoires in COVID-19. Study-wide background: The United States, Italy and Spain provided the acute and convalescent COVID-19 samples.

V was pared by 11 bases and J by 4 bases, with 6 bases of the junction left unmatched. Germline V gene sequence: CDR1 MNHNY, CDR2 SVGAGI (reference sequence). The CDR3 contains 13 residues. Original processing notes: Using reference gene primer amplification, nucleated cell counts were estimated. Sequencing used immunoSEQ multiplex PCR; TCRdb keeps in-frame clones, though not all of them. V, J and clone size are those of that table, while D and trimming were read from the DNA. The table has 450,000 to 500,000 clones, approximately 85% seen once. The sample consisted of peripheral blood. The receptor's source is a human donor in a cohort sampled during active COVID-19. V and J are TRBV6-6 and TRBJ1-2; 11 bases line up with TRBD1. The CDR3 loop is CALRTGGVYGYTF. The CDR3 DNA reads TGTGCCCTCCGGACAGGGGGCGTCTATGGCTACACCTTC.